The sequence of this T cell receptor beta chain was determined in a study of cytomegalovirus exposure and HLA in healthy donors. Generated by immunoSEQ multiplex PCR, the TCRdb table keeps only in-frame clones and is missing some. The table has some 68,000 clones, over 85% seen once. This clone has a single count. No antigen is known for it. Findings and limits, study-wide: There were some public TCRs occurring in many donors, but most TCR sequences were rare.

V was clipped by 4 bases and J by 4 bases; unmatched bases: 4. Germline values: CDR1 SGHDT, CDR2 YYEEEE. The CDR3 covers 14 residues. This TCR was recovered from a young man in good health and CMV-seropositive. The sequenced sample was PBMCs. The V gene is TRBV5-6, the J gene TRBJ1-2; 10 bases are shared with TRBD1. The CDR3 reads CASSRQGASYGYTF. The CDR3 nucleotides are TGTGCCAGCAGCCGACAGGGGGCAAGCTATGGCTACACCTTC.